The present entry profiles one TCR beta chain with its context. These data originate in a study of blood T cell repertoires in COVID-19. The overall study: Collection of acute and convalescent COVID-19 samples took place in the United States, Italy and Spain.

Germline CDR1 LGHDT, CDR2 YNNKEL (reference sequence). The CDR3 length is 13 residues. V lost 3 bases and J lost 6, with 8 bases in between. How the authors handled the data: Estimates of nucleated cell counts were drawn from the amplification of reference gene primers. Profiling relied on immunoSEQ multiplex PCR, and the TCRdb table lists in-frame clones only, not all of them. Clone size and V and J calls were adopted from that table, with D and trimming inferred from the DNA. The table has about 130,000 clones, approximately 82% seen once. The V call is TRBV3-1 (or the pseudogene TRBV3-2), the J call TRBJ2-2; D remains ambiguous. The receptor was isolated from a woman in her forties or fifties with acute or convalescent COVID-19. Input material: peripheral blood. This CDR3 reads CASSQHGPGELFF. CDR3 coding DNA: TGTGCCAGCAGCCAGCATGGGCCCGGGGAGCTGTTTTTT.